These T cell receptor beta chains were read from a single sample in a study of beta chain features in type 1 diabetes. The data were produced by immunoSEQ multiplex PCR, yet TCRdb's version contains in-frame clones alone and is incomplete. The profile covers 250,000 to 350,000 clones, with approximately 15% appearing a single time and under 0.02% taken by the ten largest. The sequencing input was naive CD4+ T cells from blood. The receptors originated from a man under 40 with type 1 diabetes. CDR3s include the opening cysteine and the closing phenylalanine or tryptophan. A D gene is named only where the DNA matches it firmly. Size is omitted from some rows. Given values are once, few, many or a class for expanded clones.

length,D,J,V,size,DNA,CDR3
15,TRBD2,TRBJ2-4,TRBV23-1,many,TGCGCCAGCAGTCGGTTAGCGGGAGCGGGAAACATTCAGTACTTC,CASSRLAGAGNIQYF
15,TRBD1,TRBJ2-7,TRBV19,.,TGTGCCAGTAGTCACCGAAGGACAGGAACCTACGAGCAGTACTTC,CASSHRRTGTYEQYF
13,.,TRBJ1-2,TRBV11-2,once,TGTGCCAGCAGCTTTGAATCGGGGTTCGGCTACACCTTC,CASSFESGFGYTF
14,.,TRBJ2-7,TRBV7-2,.,TGTGCCAGCAGCCAAGGACTTAATACCTACGAGCAGTACTTC,CASSQGLNTYEQYF
12,.,TRBJ2-1,TRBV30,few,TGTGCCTGGAGTTTGTTATCGGGTGAGCAGTTCTTC,CAWSLLSGEQFF
16,.,TRBJ2-1,TRBV23-1,few,TGCGCCAGCAGTCAATCGACAAGGACAGAGAACAATGAGCAGTTCTTC,CASSQSTRTENNEQFF
14,.,TRBJ2-7,TRBV9,.,TGTGCCAGCAGCGTAGTGGCAGGATCATACGAGCAGTACTTC,CASSVVAGSYEQYF
14,TRBD1,TRBJ2-7,TRBV27,few,TGTGCCAGCAGCCCCGGGACAGGGGAGTACGAGCAGTACTTC,CASSPGTGEYEQYF
16,.,TRBJ2-3,TRBV7-6,once,TGTGCCAGCAGCTTAGGAAGGGGGAGAGGAACAGATACGCAGTATTTT,CASSLGRGRGTDTQYF
13,.,TRBJ2-3,TRBV15,few,TGTGCCACCGCACCGGGGAGCACAGATACGCAGTATTTT,CATAPGSTDTQYF
16,TRBD1,TRBJ1-1,TRBV5-6,few,TGTGCCAGCAGCTTGGTTGGGACAGGGTTGAACACTGAAGCTTTCTTT,CASSLVGTGLNTEAFF
14,TRBD1,TRBJ2-7,TRBV6-6,few,TGTGCCAGCAGTGGGGACAGGGGGCGCGGAGAGCAGTACTTC,CASSGDRGRGEQYF
18,TRBD2,TRBJ2-3,TRBV2,.,TGTGCCAGCAGTGTGTACTCTGGACTAGCGGGAGGGGATGATACGCAGTATTTT,CASSVYSGLAGGDDTQYF
14,.,TRBJ2-3,TRBV12-5,few,TGTGCTAGTGGCCGTTCTAGCTCCGGAGATACGCAGTATTTT,CASGRSSSGDTQYF
16,TRBD1,TRBJ1-2,TRBV9,once,TGTGCCAGCAACAACCGGGACAGAGGTCAAGGGTATGGCTACACCTTC,CASNNRDRGQGYGYTF
15,TRBD2,TRBJ2-1,TRBV7-3,few,TGTGCCAGCAGCTCGACGGGAGGCTCCTACAATGAGCAGTTCTTC,CASSSTGGSYNEQFF
12,.,TRBJ2-4,TRBV13,few,TGTGCCAGCAGCAGACAGAAAAACATTCAGTACTTC,CASSRQKNIQYF
13,.,TRBJ1-2,TRBV9,.,TGTGCCAGCAGCGTAGACGGTAACTATGGCCACACCTTC,CASSVDGNYGHTF
19,TRBD2,TRBJ2-7,TRBV18,few,TGTGCCAGCTCACCACGCGCACTAGCGGGCTCTACCCTTGGTTCGGAGCAGTACTTC,CASSPRALAGSTLGSEQYF
13,TRBD1,TRBJ1-2,TRBV5-6,.,TGTGCCAGCAGCCCGGGGACAGGCTATGGCTACACCTTC,CASSPGTGYGYTF
14,.,TRBJ2-3,TRBV11-2,few,TGTGCCAGCAACAATCAGGGGATTGCAGATACGCAGTATTTT,CASNNQGIADTQYF
16,.,TRBJ1-1,TRBV5-8,.,TGTGCCAGCAGCTTGAGAACCCGGAGCCTAGGCATTGAAGCTTTCTTT,CASSLRTRSLGIEAFF
11,.,TRBJ1-5,TRBV6-1,few,TGTGCCAGCGGACAAAATCAGCCCCAGCATTTT,CASGQNQPQHF
13,TRBD2,TRBJ2-5,TRBV2,.,TGTGCCAGCAGGGGTAGCGGGATGGCCCCGGAGTACTTC,CASRGSGMAPEYF
15,TRBD2,TRBJ2-3,TRBV27,few,TGTGCCAGCAGTAGCGGGACCATGGGCACAGATACGCAGTATTTT,CASSSGTMGTDTQYF
13,TRBD2,TRBJ2-7,TRBV7-3,few,TGTGCCAGCAGCAAAGCGGGAGGGCACGAGCAGTACTTC,CASSKAGGHEQYF
13,TRBD1,TRBJ2-7,TRBV27,few,TGTGCCAGCAGTCAGGACAGGGGCCACGAGCAGTACTTC,CASSQDRGHEQYF
17,TRBD2,TRBJ2-1,TRBV4-3,few,TGCGCCAGCAGCCGATCCTCCGGGACTACTTATTACAATGAGCAGTTCTTC,CASSRSSGTTYYNEQFF
17,.,TRBJ1-4,TRBV6-1,few,TGTGCCAGCAGTGAATCCCGGGGGGTAGGAACTAATGAAAAACTGTTTTTT,CASSESRGVGTNEKLFF
16,.,TRBJ2-5,TRBV4-2,few,TGTGCCAGCAGCCAAGAGCAAGCGAGAGACTATAAGACCCAGTACTTC,CASSQEQARDYKTQYF
17,TRBD2,TRBJ2-7,TRBV27,.,TGTGCCAGCAGTTTGTCAATGGTAGCGGGAGGAATTTACGAGCAGTACTTC,CASSLSMVAGGIYEQYF
16,TRBD2,TRBJ2-1,TRBV30,few,TGTGCCTGGAGTCGACTAGCGGGTAGCTCCTACAATGAGCAGTTCTTC,CAWSRLAGSSYNEQFF
13,.,TRBJ2-2,TRBV7-2,.,TGTGCCAGCAGCTTGGACTTGGTACGGGAGCTGTTTTTT,CASSLDLVRELFF
13,.,TRBJ2-7,TRBV27,.,TGTGCCAGCAGTTTTAGCGGATCCTACGAGCAGTACTTC,CASSFSGSYEQYF
11,.,TRBJ2-3,TRBV18,few,TGTGCCAGCTCGGAACAGGATACGCAGTATTTT,CASSEQDTQYF
16,TRBD2,TRBJ2-5,TRBV19,.,TGTGCCAGTAGTATAGGTCTAGCGGGAGAGAGGGAGACCCAGTACTTC,CASSIGLAGERETQYF
13,.,TRBJ1-1,TRBV9,.,TGTGCCAGCAGTTCCAGGGTAAGGACTGAAGCTTTCTTT,CASSSRVRTEAFF
15,TRBD2,TRBJ2-7,TRBV27,.,TGTGCCAGCAGTTCCCGACTAGCCCCAAGCTACGAGCAGTACTTC,CASSSRLAPSYEQYF
15,.,TRBJ2-3,TRBV7-2,.,TGTGCCAGCCTCACGAGGGCGGGGAGCACAGATACGCAGTATTTT,CASLTRAGSTDTQYF